A selection of T cell receptor beta chains follows, all from one sample in a study of CD8 T cells in ankylosing spondylitis. MiXCR, run by TCRdb on the 5' RACE reads, gives a single entry per CDR3 protein. The sample consists of fewer than 750,000 distinct CDR3 sequences, about 20% of them appearing once. Input material: blood, either unsorted or a sorted T cell fraction (not recorded which). The receptors were gathered from a male donor with ankylosing spondylitis. CDR3s include the opening cysteine and the closing phenylalanine or tryptophan. A D gene is named only where the DNA matches it firmly. Not every row has a clone size; where given, it reads once, few, many or a size class.

cdr3_nt cdr3_aa j_call v_call clone_size d_call
TGTGCCAGCTCACCTGGCAGGAATAACTACGAGCAGTACTTC CASSPGRNNYEQYF TRBJ2-7 TRBV18 few -
TGTGCCAGCAGTTACTCGATTTGGGCAGAATTGAATATCGACACCGGGGAGCTGTTTTTT CASSYSIWAELNIDTGELFF TRBJ2-2 TRBV6-2/TRBV6-3 few -
TGTGCCAGCAGCCCCTTCGGGGGGATGAATTCACCCCTCCACTTT CASSPFGGMNSPLHF TRBJ1-6 TRBV3-1 few -
TGTGCCACCAGCGGGACTAGCCTCAATGAGCAGTTCTTC CATSGTSLNEQFF TRBJ2-1 TRBV15 - TRBD2
TGTGCCAGCAGCTCGGACTTGGGGGCCTACGAGCAGTACTTC CASSSDLGAYEQYF TRBJ2-7 TRBV7-2 few -
TGTGCCAGCACCTTTCGAGAGACCCAGTACTTC CASTFRETQYF TRBJ2-5 TRBV12-3/TRBV12-4 many -
TGCGCCAGCAGCTACCGGGACTCCAGCACAGATACGCAGTATTTT CASSYRDSSTDTQYF TRBJ2-3 TRBV5-1 many -
TGTGCCAGCAGCTCTTCCCCTCTAGCGGGGAACAATGAGCAGTTCTTC CASSSSPLAGNNEQFF TRBJ2-1 TRBV5-5 few TRBD2
TGTGCCAGCAGCCCCACCTACGTGGGGGAGCAGTTCTTC CASSPTYVGEQFF TRBJ2-1 TRBV27 - -
TGTGCCAGCAGTTTAAACGGGGCTGGAAACACCATATATTTT CASSLNGAGNTIYF TRBJ1-3 TRBV12-3/TRBV12-4 few -
TGCGCCAGCAGCTTGGTGGGCAGGGGGAACACCGGGGAGCTGTTTTTT CASSLVGRGNTGELFF TRBJ2-2 TRBV5-1 - -
TGTGCCAGCAGTGAATCCTACAGGGGCTGGGTCTACGAGCAGTACTTC CASSESYRGWVYEQYF TRBJ2-7 TRBV25-1 few TRBD1
TGCAGTGCTAGAGAGCCAGCGGGATTCTACAATGAGCAGTTCTTC CSAREPAGFYNEQFF TRBJ2-1 TRBV20-1 few TRBD2
TGTGCCACCAGTGGGGGAGAAGGGTACAATGAGCAGTTCTTC CATSGGEGYNEQFF TRBJ2-1 TRBV24-1 - -
TGCGCCAGTGCCACGAGCGGGAACTCCTACAATGAGCAGTTCTTC CASATSGNSYNEQFF TRBJ2-1 TRBV5-1 few TRBD2
TGCGCCAGCAGCCAAGATTTTCCCGCGGGGGGCCACAATCAGCCCCAGCATTTT CASSQDFPAGGHNQPQHF TRBJ1-5 TRBV4-3 - -
TGCAGTGCTAGAGATTTGGAGGGGCTGATCAATGAGCAGTTCTTC CSARDLEGLINEQFF TRBJ2-1 TRBV20-1 many -
TGTGCCATCAGTGTGGATCGGAAACCTATGAACACTGAAGCTTTCTTT CAISVDRKPMNTEAFF TRBJ1-1 TRBV10-3 - -
TGTGCCAGCAGCTTAACCGGGGGCTATAGCACAGATACGCAGTATTTT CASSLTGGYSTDTQYF TRBJ2-3 TRBV11-2 - -
TGCAGCGTTGTTGCGTCTAGCTATTACAATGAGCAGTTCTTC CSVVASSYYNEQFF TRBJ2-1 TRBV29-1 - -
TGCAGCGTTGATGTTGGGACAGACACAGATACGCAGTATTTT CSVDVGTDTDTQYF TRBJ2-3 TRBV29-1 - TRBD1
TGTGCCAGCAGTTTTAGGACTAGCGGGAGGGCCGGGGAGCTGTTTTTT CASSFRTSGRAGELFF TRBJ2-2 TRBV12-3/TRBV12-4 many TRBD2
TGTGCCAGCAGCATCACAGGGAGCCCCGGGGAGCTGTTTTTT CASSITGSPGELFF TRBJ2-2 TRBV13 - -
TGTGCCAGCAGCTCCCGATCATATGGCTACACCTTC CASSSRSYGYTF TRBJ1-2 TRBV11-2 few -
TGTGCCAGCAGTCAACAGGCGGAAGCCAAAAACATTCAGTACTTC CASSQQAEAKNIQYF TRBJ2-4 TRBV12-3/TRBV12-4 few -
TGTGCCAGCAGTTCTAGGGGCGACACCGGGGAGCTGTTTTTT CASSSRGDTGELFF TRBJ2-2 TRBV12-3/TRBV12-4 many -
TGTGCCAGCAGCCAAGATTGGGGGGGGGATGAGCAGTTCTTC CASSQDWGGDEQFF TRBJ2-1 TRBV4-2 - TRBD2
TGCGCCAGCAGCTTGAATCCAAGACAGGATCCTGAAGCTTTCTTT CASSLNPRQDPEAFF TRBJ1-1 TRBV5-1 many -
TGCAGTGCTAGAAGTGCGGGCACCGGGGAGCTGTTTTTT CSARSAGTGELFF TRBJ2-2 TRBV20-1 - -
TGTGCCAGCAGCCCGGACGGGCCTCTGGGTGGCTACACCTTC CASSPDGPLGGYTF TRBJ1-2 TRBV11-1 few -
TGTGCCAGCAGCATCAGGGGGCAGGATGGTTATGGCTACACCTTC CASSIRGQDGYGYTF TRBJ1-2 TRBV7-3 - TRBD1
TGTGCCATCAGTGGGGGACAGGGGGGGAACACTGAAGCTTTCTTT CAISGGQGGNTEAFF TRBJ1-1 TRBV10-3 few TRBD1
TGTGCCAGCAGCCAAGCCGCCCGCTTCGAAGATACTACAGATACGCAGTATTTT CASSQAARFEDTTDTQYF TRBJ2-3 TRBV4-2 - -
TGTGCCAGCTCACAGGGGCCCGACGAGCAGTACTTC CASSQGPDEQYF TRBJ2-7 TRBV18 few -
TGTGCCAGCAGGCGGACTAGCGGGAGTAACAATGAGCAGTTCTTC CASRRTSGSNNEQFF TRBJ2-1 TRBV3-1 few TRBD2
TGTGCCAGCAGCTTGGGGACAGGGGGCGCAAATGGCTACACCTTC CASSLGTGGANGYTF TRBJ1-2 TRBV5-5 - TRBD1
TGTGCCAGCTCCCCCCCGAACAAGAACACTGAAGCTTTCTTT CASSPPNKNTEAFF TRBJ1-1 TRBV6-1 - -
TGTGCCAGCAGGGTGGGACCGGGACAGGAAAACATTCAGTACTTC CASRVGPGQENIQYF TRBJ2-4 TRBV21-1 many -
TGCGCCAGTGAAAAGGATCCGGGACAGGGGAACACTGAAGCTTTCTTT CASEKDPGQGNTEAFF TRBJ1-1 TRBV5-1 few TRBD1
TGTGCCATCAGTGAGCCTCCGGGACAGGTTGCCTACGAGCAGTACTTC CAISEPPGQVAYEQYF TRBJ2-7 TRBV10-3 few TRBD1
TGTGCCACCAGTGATTTCAGTCCCGGGGAGCTGTTTTTT CATSDFSPGELFF TRBJ2-2 TRBV24-1 few -
TGTGCCAGCAGTGACTCCTTTTTAGGGAGCCTTCCCCTCATCGAGCAGTACTTC CASSDSFLGSLPLIEQYF TRBJ2-7 TRBV25-1 - -
TGTGCCATCAAGGGTAGCACAGATACGCAGTATTTT CAIKGSTDTQYF TRBJ2-3 TRBV10-3 - -
TGCGCCAGCAGCTTGGGTGGGACGACGAACACCGGGGAGCTGTTTTTT CASSLGGTTNTGELFF TRBJ2-2 TRBV5-1 - -
TGTGCCAGCAGTGTAACAGGGGAGGCTGAGCAGTTCTTC CASSVTGEAEQFF TRBJ2-1 TRBV6-1 - -
TGTGCCAGCAGCTCCAGGGTAAAAAATTCACCCCTCCACTTT CASSSRVKNSPLHF TRBJ1-6 TRBV3-1 few -
TGTGCCAGCAGCTTATCAGCAATAAACACCGGGGAGCTGTTTTTT CASSLSAINTGELFF TRBJ2-2 TRBV7-9 - -
TGTGCCAGCAGCCAACCTGGGCCCGGGGAGCTGTTTTTT CASSQPGPGELFF TRBJ2-2 TRBV14 - -
TGTGCCAGCACCGCACAGGGAGTTTCGGGAAAACTGTTTTTT CASTAQGVSGKLFF TRBJ1-4 TRBV6-1 - -
TGCGCCAGCAGCTTGCCCGGGACCAGCACAGATACGCAGTATTTT CASSLPGTSTDTQYF TRBJ2-3 TRBV5-1 few -